These 8 T cell receptor beta chains were sequenced from one sample in a study of metastatic and nonmetastatic thyroid tumors. TCRdb reprocessed the PCR reads using MiXCR. The table lists under 20,000 clones, approximately 29% of them singletons. Prior to thyroid surgery, none of the patients had received any treatment. Sequencing was performed on tumor tissue. These TCRs come from a male donor with papillary thyroid cancer or a benign thyroid nodule (not recorded which). Some clones in this sample may be carry-over from other donors' samples.

This clone was seen a few times. The chain is built from TRBV24-1 and TRBJ2-3; TRBD2 might be the D (7 bases). In germline, CDR1 is KGHDR, CDR2 SFDVKD. Trimming cost V 9 bases and J 2 bases, with 17 bases left between them. The CDR3 length is 15 residues. The CDR3 coding sequence is TGTGCCACCTCCCCCGGGCGGGGGCCCACAGATACGCAGTATTTT. Translation gives CATSPGRGPTDTQYF.

Only a few counts were recorded for this clone. An end of the junction does not agree with germline; a read error may underlie this. The J gene is TRBJ2-6, the V gene TRBV6-5; 9 nucleotides align to TRBD1. The CDR3 contains 18 residues. In germline, CDR1 is MNHEY, CDR2 SVGAGI. The CDR3 bases are TGTGCCAGCAGTTACGCGGGACAGGGTTTCTCTGGTGCCAACTTCCTGACTTTC. Translation: CASSYAGQGFSGANFLTF.

This clone was seen many times. The chain recombines TRBV12-3 or TRBV12-4 with TRBJ1-5; a possible D gene is TRBD1 (5 bases). The CDR3 runs to 14 residues. V was shortened by 4 bases and J by 2 bases, with 9 bases between the two germline ends. CDR3 sequence reads: CASSSQGGNQPQHF. The CDR3 nucleotides read TGTGCCAGCAGTTCGCAGGGAGGCAATCAGCCCCAGCATTTT.

The chain links TRBV18 to TRBJ1-2; possibly TRBD1 for D (5 bases). CDR3 length: 12 residues. The V end lost 4 bases, the J end lost 3 bases, and 6 bases lay between the germline ends. Germline V gene lookup returns CDR1 KGHSH and CDR2 LQKENI. The CDR3 DNA reads as TGTGCCAGCTCACGGGGGGACTATGGCTACACCTTC. Translation: CASSRGDYGYTF.

Of note for this clone: This clone may be a read error of a much larger clone one base away. The same CDR3 also results from other DNA sequences found in this sample. This chain connects TRBV7-9 to TRBJ1-6, with unresolved D. The length of the CDR3 is 15 residues. Germline CDR1 SEHNR, CDR2 FQNEAQ (reference sequence). The CDR3 region has the DNA TGTGCCAGCGATCCGATGGAAAGCTATAATTCACCGCTCCACTTT. This translates into CASDPMESYNSPLHF.

In this sample, this clone turned up many times. This chain uses TRBV19 with TRBJ1-5; D ambiguous. Germline V gives CDR1 LNHDA, CDR2 SQIVND (reference sequence). The CDR3 totals 12 residues. Between the trimmed V and J ends, which lost 6 bases and 4 bases, there was a span of 7 bases. CDR3 protein: CASSIYNQPQHF. CDR3 nucleotide sequence: TGTGCCAGTAGCATATATAATCAGCCCCAGCATTTT.

This clone was picked up a small number of times. This may stem from a read error, because a much larger clone lies one nucleotide away. The J gene is TRBJ1-1, the V gene TRBV6-2 or TRBV6-3; D may be TRBD1 (6 bases). The CDR3 runs 15 residues. Per germline, CDR1 MNHEY and CDR2 SVGEGT. V dropped 6 bases and J dropped 1 base, with 15 bases sitting between them. The CDR3 DNA reads as TGTGCCAGCAGCGAGTATGAACAGGGGAACACTGAAGCTTTCTTT. Translated: CASSEYEQGNTEAFF.

Relative to its sample, this clone is medium-sized. The rearrangement uses TRBV27 and TRBJ2-3; D is perhaps TRBD1 (7 bases). This CDR3 comprises 15 residues. V was pared by 5 bases and J by 8 bases, with 20 bases between. The germline V gene encodes CDR1 MNHEY and CDR2 SMNVEV (reference sequence). The CDR3 coding sequence is TGTGCCAGCAGTCTCAGGGGGGTCCCTATAGGTACGCAGTATTTT. Amino acid sequence: CASSLRGVPIGTQYF.